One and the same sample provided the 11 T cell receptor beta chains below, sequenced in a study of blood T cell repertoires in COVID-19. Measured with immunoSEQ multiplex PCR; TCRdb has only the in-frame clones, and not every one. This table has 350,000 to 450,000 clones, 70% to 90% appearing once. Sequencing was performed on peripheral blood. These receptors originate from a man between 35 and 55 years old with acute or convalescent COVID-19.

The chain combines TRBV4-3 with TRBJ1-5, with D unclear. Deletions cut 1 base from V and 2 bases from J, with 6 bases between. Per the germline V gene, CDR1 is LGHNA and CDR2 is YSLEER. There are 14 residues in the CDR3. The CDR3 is CASSQARGNQPQHF. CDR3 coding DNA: TGCGCCAGCAGCCAAGCCCGGGGCAATCAGCCCCAGCATTTT.

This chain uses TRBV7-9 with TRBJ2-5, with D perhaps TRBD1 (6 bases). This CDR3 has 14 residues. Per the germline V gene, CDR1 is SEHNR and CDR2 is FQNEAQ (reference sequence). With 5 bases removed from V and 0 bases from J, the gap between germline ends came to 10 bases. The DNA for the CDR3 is TGTGCCAGCAGCCGGGGACAAAACCAAGAGACCCAGTACTTC. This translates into CASSRGQNQETQYF. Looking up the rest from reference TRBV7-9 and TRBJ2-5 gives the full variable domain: DTGVSQNPRHKITKRGQNVTFRCDPISEHNRLYWYRQTLGQGPEFLTYFQNEAQLEKSRLLSDRFSAERPKGSFSTLEIQRTEQGDSAMYLCASSRGQNQETQYFGPGTRLLVL.

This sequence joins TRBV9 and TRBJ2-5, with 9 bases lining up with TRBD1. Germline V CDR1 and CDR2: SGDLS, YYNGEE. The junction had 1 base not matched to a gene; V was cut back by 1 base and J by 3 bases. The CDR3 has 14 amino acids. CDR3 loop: CASSVTGGKETQYF. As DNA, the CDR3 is TGTGCCAGCAGCGTAACAGGGGGCAAAGAGACCCAGTACTTC.

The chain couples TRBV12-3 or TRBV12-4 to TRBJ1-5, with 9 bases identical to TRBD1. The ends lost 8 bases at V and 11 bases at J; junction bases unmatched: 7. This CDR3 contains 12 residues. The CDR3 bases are TGTGCCAGCGGGACAGGGTTGAAGGCCCAGCATTTT. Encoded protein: CASGTGLKAQHF.

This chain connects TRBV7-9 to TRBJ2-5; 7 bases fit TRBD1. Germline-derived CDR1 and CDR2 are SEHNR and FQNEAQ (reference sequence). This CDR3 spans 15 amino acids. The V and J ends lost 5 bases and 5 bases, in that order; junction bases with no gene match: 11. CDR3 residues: CASSQGGLAVETQYF. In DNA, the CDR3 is TGTGCCAGCAGCCAAGGGGGCCTAGCTGTGGAGACCCAGTACTTC.

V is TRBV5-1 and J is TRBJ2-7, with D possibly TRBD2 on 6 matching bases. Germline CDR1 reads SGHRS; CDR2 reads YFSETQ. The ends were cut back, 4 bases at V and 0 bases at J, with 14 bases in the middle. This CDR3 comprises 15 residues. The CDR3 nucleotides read TGCGCCAGCAGCATTGTCGGGGACTTCTCCTACGAGCAGTACTTC. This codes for CASSIVGDFSYEQYF.

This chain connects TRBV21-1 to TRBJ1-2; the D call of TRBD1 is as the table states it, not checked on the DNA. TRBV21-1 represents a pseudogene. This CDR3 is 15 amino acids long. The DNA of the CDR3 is TGTGCCAGCAGCAGGGGGGACAGGAACTCGTATGGCTACACCTTC. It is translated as CASSRGDRNSYGYTF.

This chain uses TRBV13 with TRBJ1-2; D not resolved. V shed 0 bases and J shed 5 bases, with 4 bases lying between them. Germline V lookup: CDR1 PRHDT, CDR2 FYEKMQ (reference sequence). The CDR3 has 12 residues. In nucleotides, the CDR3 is TGTGCCAGCAGCTTAGGAACTTATGGCTACACCTTC. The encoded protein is CASSLGTYGYTF.

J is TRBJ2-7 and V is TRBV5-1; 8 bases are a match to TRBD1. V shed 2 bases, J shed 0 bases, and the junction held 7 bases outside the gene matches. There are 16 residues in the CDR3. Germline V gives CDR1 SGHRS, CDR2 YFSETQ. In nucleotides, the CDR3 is TGCGCCAGCAGCTTCTCAGGGGGCTTAAGCTCCTACGAGCAGTACTTC. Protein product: CASSFSGGLSSYEQYF.

The CDR3 DNA sequence: TGCAGCGTCGGACTAGCGGGAATTGCCAAAAACATTCAGTACTTC. This translates into CSVGLAGIAKNIQYF. The gene calls are TRBV29-1 and TRBJ2-4; 12 bases are shared with TRBD2. Trimming at V came to 6 bases and at J to 1 base, leaving 4 bases not matched to a gene. CDR1 is SQVTM and CDR2 is ANQGSEA in the germline V gene. The CDR3 consists of 15 residues.

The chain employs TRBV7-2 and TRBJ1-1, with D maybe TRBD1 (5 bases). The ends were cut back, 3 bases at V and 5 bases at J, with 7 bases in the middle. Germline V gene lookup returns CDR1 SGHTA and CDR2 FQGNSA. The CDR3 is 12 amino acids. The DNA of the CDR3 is TGTGCCAGCAGCTTGCGGGGGACTGAAGCTTTCTTT. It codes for CASSLRGTEAFF. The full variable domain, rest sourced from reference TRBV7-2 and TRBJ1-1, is GAGVSQSPSNKVTEKGKDVELRCDPISGHTALYWYRQSLGQGLEFLIYFQGNSAPDKSGLPSDRFSAERTGGSVSTLTIQRTQQEDSAVYLCASSLRGTEAFFGQGTRLTVV.